The present TCR beta chain was sequenced within a study of blood T cell repertoires in COVID-19. Study details: The United States, Italy and Spain were the sources of the acute and convalescent COVID-19 samples.

Original analysis: Amplification with reference gene primers provided the estimates of nucleated cell counts. Method: immunoSEQ multiplex PCR; TCRdb's copy keeps in-frame clones and lacks some. From that table come the V and J calls and clone size; the DNA was used to work out D and trimming. Altogether roughly 52,000 clones are present, roughly nine tenths being singletons, with the ten largest covering roughly a fifth. Germline V gives CDR1 LNHDA, CDR2 SQIVND (reference sequence). Trimming stripped 1 base from V and 0 bases from J, with 13 bases between. This CDR3 is 17 amino acids long. The TCR originated in a human donor in a cohort sampled during active COVID-19. Sequencing was performed on peripheral blood. The chain carries TRBV19 and TRBJ1-5, with a weak D call TRBD1 (5 bases). In nucleotides, the CDR3 is TGTGCCAGTAGTATAGCGTGGGGCGATTATAGCAATCAGCCCCAGCATTTT. This codes for CASSIAWGDYSNQPQHF.